This TCR beta chain was documented in a study of human T cells and chemical hapten exposure. The wider study: Predominantly women, the patients had alopecia areata, totalis or universalis. TCR yields per sample varied mostly from small pooled library volume differences.

Many counts were recorded for this clonotype. Its antigen remains unidentified. The germline V gene has CDR1 MNHNS and CDR2 SASEGT. The CDR3 sequence is 13 residues long. J lost 8 bases, V lost 8 bases, and 6 bases had no gene match. Documented time point: patch test 1, 2 weeks after DPC sensitization. The sample's treatment: therapeutic diphenylcyclopropenone sensitization with weekly scalp DPC. Total RNA was isolated from unfractionated whole blood. TCRdb ran MiXCR on the RACE reads and lists one entry per CDR3 protein. Of about 41,000 distinct CDR3 sequences listed, over 3.5% are singletons. Overall study findings and caveats: Given that the donors had alopecia, their immune response may differ from that seen in healthy people. Relative to controls, expanded TCRs formed significantly more large CDR3 similarity clusters.

The chain recombines TRBV6-1 with TRBJ2-2; the match to TRBD1 covers 9 bases. This clonotype was obtained from a man aged 50 or older with alopecia areata. Some clones in this sample may be carry-over from other donors' samples. The sample in question was whole blood, obtained in connection with sensitization to the hapten diphenylcyclopropenone (DPC). CDR3 residues: CASGTGILGELFF. The DNA for the CDR3 is TGTGCCAGCGGGACAGGGATCTTGGGGGAGCTGTTTTTT.